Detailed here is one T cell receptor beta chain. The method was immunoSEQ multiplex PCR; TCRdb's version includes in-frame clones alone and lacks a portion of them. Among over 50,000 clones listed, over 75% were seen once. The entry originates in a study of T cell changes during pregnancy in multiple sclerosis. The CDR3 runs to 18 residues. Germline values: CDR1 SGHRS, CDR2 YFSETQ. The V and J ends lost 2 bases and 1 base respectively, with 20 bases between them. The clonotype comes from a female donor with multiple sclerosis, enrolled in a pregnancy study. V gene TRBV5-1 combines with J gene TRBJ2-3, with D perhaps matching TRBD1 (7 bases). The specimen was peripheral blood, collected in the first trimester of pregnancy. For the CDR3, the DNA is TGCGCCAGCAGCTTAAATAGACAGGGCCCTAGCGGCACAGATACGCAGTATTTT. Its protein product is CASSLNRQGPSGTDTQYF.